This TCR beta chain was profiled in a study of cytomegalovirus exposure and HLA in healthy donors (dated by TCRdb to the late 2010s). The study in broad terms: An earlier analysis of more than 550 of the donors reported 276 Gb of sequence data and 95 million to 140 million unique TCR beta sequences obtained from about 170 million T cells. Among roughly 400 genotyped donors of the cohort, an average of around 240,000 unique TCR beta nucleotide sequences were sequenced per donor, around 20% of them non-productive. About 320 gigabases of sequencing data and 70 million to 100 million unique TCR sequences were included in an early release covering under 650 HLA-typed donors. A later analysis re-examined previously published TCR beta repertoires from about 670 donors and added high-resolution HLA genotyping to investigate patterns of TCR occurrence. Besides the first cohort of roughly 700 subjects, a separate validation cohort made up of about 120 different subjects was used. In an earlier analysis of a few hundred of the donors, high-throughput TCR beta sequencing was used to judge whether each TCR beta V gene segment behaved as functional or pseudogenic. Among the approximately 400 genotyped donors, around 81% belonged to the genetic ancestry cluster associated with self-reported Caucasian donors. Both class I and class II loci were covered by HLA typing, at four-digit resolution. Typing coverage differed by locus: A, B, C, DRB1 and DQB1 were typed in about 620-640 donors, DQA1 in 522, DPA1 in nearly 610, and DPB1 in around 440. The T cell repertoires of some 670 subjects were profiled by immunosequencing and related to cytomegalovirus serostatus. The study aimed to test whether signatures of past pathogen exposure could be identified by cataloging public T cell receptors. The study combined high-throughput TCR immunosequencing, statistical association of individual TCRs with disease status, and machine learning to predict cytomegalovirus infection status. A later genetic analysis took genome-wide SNP genotypes for about 65% of the roughly 670 donors and used that subset as a discovery cohort. In the later analysis, no new phenotypic data were used to find candidate immune exposures; instead, reliance was placed on TCR beta sequences and their occurrence across donors. About five DR-DQ haplotypes were handled as single units for association and clustering, since linkage in the cohort was strong. Every repertoire in the discovery cohort had been generated on one and the same sequencing platform. Donor age, sex, ethnicity and CMV serostatus were compiled alongside the repertoire data. Paper-wide results and their limitations: A later analysis found that most CMV-associated TCR beta chains appeared HLA-restricted, with HLA associations seemingly driven largely by CMV exposure. Correlated functional status among segregating V segments might reflect linkage disequilibrium, but an unknown experimental factor could not be ruled out. CMV serostatus was the only immune exposure information available for the cohort. Because the 87-base-pair reads could not distinguish some IMGT-functional V segments, including TRBV6-2 and TRBV6-3, those segments were excluded. Seventeen rarely observed V segments, including chromosome 9 orphons, were excluded from the earlier analysis of about 500 of the donors because counts were too low. Only TCR beta chains were sequenced in this cohort, and the absence of alpha or paired-chain data limited detectable features. The study gave a list of 150 to 200 TCR beta chains associated with cytomegalovirus. The classifier was reported to diagnose cytomegalovirus status with high specificity and sensitivity in both the original cohort and the validation cohort. A further reported finding was that TCR beta sequences accurately predicted the HLA-A and HLA-B alleles for most subjects in the first cohort. The presence/absence analyses assumed that sequencing depth was roughly uniform across donors, and that assumption may not be true. A group of highly shared sequence variants was considered likely to be a technical artifact of the sequencing pipeline. A later analysis found that TCR association rates varied across HLA loci, with DRB1 alleles showing the most associated TCRs and HLA-C alleles the fewest. In an earlier analysis of about 540 of the donors, most TCR beta V segments were observed in productive rearrangements about 90% or about 30% of the time, broadly matching IMGT annotations. It was suggested by the authors that the approach could potentially be generalized to other disease states and immunological phenotypes. In a later genetic analysis, a missense DCLRE1C variant was associated with V-gene and J-gene trimming of TCR beta chains, and the association was replicated in an independent cohort. According to a later analysis, parvovirus B19, influenza, CMV and Epstein-Barr virus appeared linked to several top co-occurrence clusters. Because HLA typing was missing for some donors at each locus, association tests included only the typed subset. In a later analysis, HLA-associated TCR beta chains showed more clonal expansion and lower generation probabilities than non-associated chains that were equally common. A later analysis associated about 17,000 TCR beta sequences with specific HLA alleles at a false discovery rate of 0.05. According to a later genetic analysis, donors in an Asian-associated ancestry cluster had fewer N-insertions in productive TCRs than the approximately 700-donor mean. Assigning TCR associations to individual alleles was difficult when HLA alleles, especially DR and DQ, strongly co-occurred. Three of the identified cytomegalovirus-associated TCR beta chains were confirmed in vitro to be specific for cytomegalovirus antigens. Across donors, most TCR sequences were observed very rarely, whereas some public TCRs were present in many individuals.

The cohort comprised 670 or so healthy bone marrow donors. At the time of sampling, every cohort member was nominally healthy, though immune exposures that went unrecorded were likely present. The donor tested CMV seropositive, placing the donor among the 289 seropositive members of the cohort. A peripheral blood sample was provided by each donor, and peripheral blood mononuclear cells were used for TCR beta sequencing. Genomic DNA extraction from the blood cell samples was performed with the Qiagen DNeasy Blood Extraction Kit. The method was the immunoSEQ multiplex PCR assay. For the multiplex PCR, a mixture combining 60 forward primers for TCR Vbeta segments and 13 reverse primers for TCR Jbeta segments was used. The CDR3 region of rearranged TCR beta genes was amplified from genomic DNA with a multiplex PCR assay. The amplified TCR beta libraries were sequenced on the Illumina HiSeq System as 87-base-pair reads. From the authors' description of their analysis: Across the 666 repertoires, a later analysis counted tens of millions of unique TCR beta chains, 9 million to 14 million of which were shared by at least two donors. Raw reads were error-corrected and collapsed into unique sequences with a nearest-neighbor algorithm that merged closely related sequences to remove PCR and sequencing errors. Alignment of CDR3 sequences to IMGT reference sequences was used to assign V, D and J gene segments. For a sequence to be retained, a match of at least six nucleotides was required to both a V gene segment and a J gene segment. A rearrangement counted as productive if the CDR3 had no stop codons and remained in frame with V and J, and every other rearrangement counted as non-productive. Following IMGT convention, CDR3 was defined as the stretch from the second conserved V-encoded cysteine up to the conserved J-encoded phenylalanine. Sequences without an unambiguous match to a single V gene segment were excluded from the earlier analysis of about 600 of the donors. In an earlier analysis of approximately 550 of the donors, V segments were called functional above 56.7% productive rearrangements and were called segregating when the between-donor standard deviation exceeded 5%. To diagnose cytomegalovirus status from the catalog of TCR beta chain sequences, a statistical classification framework was built. A later analysis assigned V and J genes by comparing TCR nucleotide sequences with IMGT/GENE-DB human TR gene sequences. In a later analysis, CDR3 sequences and most-parsimonious VDJ recombination scenarios were assigned using the TCRdist pipeline. A later analysis defined each TCR beta chain by its CDR3 amino acid sequence plus V-gene family, and excluded reads lacking a unique V-gene family. To address suspected cross-contamination and a sequencing artifact, a later analysis removed roughly 580 highly shared, low-generation-probability nucleotide sequences. In a later analysis, a clonal expansion index was calculated for each public chain from normalized within-repertoire ranks of inferred template counts. A later analysis computed generation probabilities with a VDJ recombination model fitted to out-of-frame rearrangements, and checked the results against IGoR. In a later analysis, TCR-TCR, TCR-HLA and TCR-CMV co-occurrence was scored with hypergeometric tests, and a repertoire-size bias correction was applied to TCR pairs. False discovery rates were estimated in a later analysis by permuting HLA or CMV assignments 20 times. A later analysis grouped co-occurring TCRs with DBSCAN, adding TCRdist sequence similarity when clustering within HLA-allele-positive subsets. Co-occurrence clustering excluded repertoires with fewer than 30,000 or more than 120,000 public chains, plus five with anomalous nucleotide sharing. The clones in this table, taken by TCRdb from immuneACCESS, are in-frame only. Not every clone is retained; where verified, under half of the shortfall comes from an unresolved V gene, and the cause of the rest is unknown. Clonal size and the V and J genes are those of that table, whereas D and trimming came from the DNA. A total of 96,000 or so clones appear in this sample, 60% to 75% of them only once. Of the sample, 12% to 15% is held by the ten largest clones.

V is pared back by 0 bases and J by 10 bases, with 16 bases lying between the germline termini. CDR1 and CDR2, per the germline V gene, are SGHRS and YFSETQ. The CDR3 spans 15 residues, from the cysteine through the phenylalanine. Of the read, only the CDR3 DNA is kept; its 45 bases are in frame from base 1. Regarding this clone: No cognate antigen has been identified for it. No base qualities exist here, and no much larger clone lies one base off it.

Sequencing was carried out using PBMCs. This clonotype originated in a woman in her 70s in good health and CMV-seropositive. The chain couples TRBV5-1 to TRBJ1-4; the D segment cannot be called with confidence. The CDR3 protein is CASSLGGREKGKLFF. The DNA sequence is as follows: TGCGCCAGCAGCTTGGGCGGACGGGAGAAGGGAAAACTGTTTTTT.